The T cell receptor (beta chain) under discussion was sequenced for a study of regulatory T cells in long-lasting Graves disease. This clonotype appeared many times. Its antigen is undetermined. Both iRepertoire HTBI primers and Arm-PCR of CDR3 regions were used to build the TCR beta libraries. Each CDR3 protein gets one entry after TCRdb re-called the multiplex PCR reads with MiXCR. The sample yields 350,000 to 550,000 distinct CDR3 sequences, approximately 16% seen once. Stated time point: newly diagnosed GD, antithyroid drugs for less than 3 months. Isolated PBMC RNA provided the starting material for the TCR library. CDR3 length: 15 residues. Looked up from germline, CDR1 is SNHLY and CDR2 is FYNNEI. Trimming took off 3 bases at V and 9 bases at J, with 18 bases between the two ends. Points from the study as a whole: Between persistent patients, about 2,800 public clonotypes were shared, exceeding the roughly 940 shared between new patients. Persistent Graves' patients showed less TCR diversity than newly diagnosed patients showed.

These same records also appear under a second study, on T cells in Graves' hyperthyroidism and ophthalmopathy.

The V and J genes are TRBV2 and TRBJ2-1; a possible D gene is TRBD1 (6 bases). The sequences come from peripheral blood mononuclear cells (PBMCs), collected at new diagnosis, from a patient treated with antithyroid drugs. This clonotype was obtained from a woman between 18 and 30 years old with Graves disease. CDR3 loop: CASSERSGVMGEQFF. The DNA of the CDR3 is TGTGCCAGCAGTGAGAGGTCAGGGGTTATGGGTGAGCAGTTCTTC.